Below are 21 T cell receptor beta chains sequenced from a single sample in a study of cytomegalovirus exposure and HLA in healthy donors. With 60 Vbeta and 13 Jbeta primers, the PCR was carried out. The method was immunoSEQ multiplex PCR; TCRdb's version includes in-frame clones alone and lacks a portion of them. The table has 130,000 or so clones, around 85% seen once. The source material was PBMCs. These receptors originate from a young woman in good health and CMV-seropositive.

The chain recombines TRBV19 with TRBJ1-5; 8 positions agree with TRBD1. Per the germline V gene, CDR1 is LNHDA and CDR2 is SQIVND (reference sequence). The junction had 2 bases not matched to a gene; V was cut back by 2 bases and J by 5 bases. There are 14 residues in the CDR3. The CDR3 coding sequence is TGTGCCAGTAGTATACAGGGGGCCCATCAGCCCCAGCATTTT. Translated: CASSIQGAHQPQHF.

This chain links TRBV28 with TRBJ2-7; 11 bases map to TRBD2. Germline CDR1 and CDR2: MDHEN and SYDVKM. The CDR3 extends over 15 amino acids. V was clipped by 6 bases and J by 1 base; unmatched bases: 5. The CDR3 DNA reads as TGTGCCAGCAGGGGGGGACTAGCGGATTCCTACGAGCAGTACTTC. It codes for CASRGGLADSYEQYF.

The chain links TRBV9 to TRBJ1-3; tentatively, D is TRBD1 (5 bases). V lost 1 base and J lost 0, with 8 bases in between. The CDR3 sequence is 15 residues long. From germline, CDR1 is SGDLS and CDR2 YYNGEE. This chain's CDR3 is CASSVNGGSGNTIYF. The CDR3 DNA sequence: TGTGCCAGCAGCGTAAACGGGGGCTCTGGAAACACCATATATTTT.

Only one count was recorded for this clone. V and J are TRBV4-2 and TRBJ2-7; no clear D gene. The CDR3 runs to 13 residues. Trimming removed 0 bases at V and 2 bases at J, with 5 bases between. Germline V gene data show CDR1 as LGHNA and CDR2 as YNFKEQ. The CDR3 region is CASSQDLTYEQYF. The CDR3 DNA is TGTGCCAGCAGCCAAGATTTAACCTACGAGCAGTACTTC.

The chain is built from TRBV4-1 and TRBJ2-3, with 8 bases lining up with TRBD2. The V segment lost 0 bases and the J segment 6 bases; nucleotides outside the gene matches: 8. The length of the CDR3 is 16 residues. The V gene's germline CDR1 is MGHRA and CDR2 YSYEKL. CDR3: CASSQEGTSGGDTQYF. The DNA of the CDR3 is TGCGCCAGCAGCCAAGAAGGAACCAGCGGGGGTGATACGCAGTATTTT.

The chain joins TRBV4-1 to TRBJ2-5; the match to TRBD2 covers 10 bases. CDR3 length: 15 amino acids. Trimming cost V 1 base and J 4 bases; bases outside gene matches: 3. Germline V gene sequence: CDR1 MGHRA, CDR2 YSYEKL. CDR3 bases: TGCGCCAGCAGCCAAGCGTGGACTAGCGGAGAGACCCAGTACTTC. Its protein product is CASSQAWTSGETQYF.

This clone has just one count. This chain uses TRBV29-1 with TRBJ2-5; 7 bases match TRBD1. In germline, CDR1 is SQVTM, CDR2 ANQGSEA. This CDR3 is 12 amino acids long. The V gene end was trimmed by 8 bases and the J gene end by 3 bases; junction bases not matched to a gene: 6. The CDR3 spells CSSTGEEETQYF. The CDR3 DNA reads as TGCAGCTCTACAGGGGAAGAAGAGACCCAGTACTTC.

The CDR3 DNA follows: TGTGCCATCCCACGGCAGGGCACGAACACTGAAGCTTTCTTT. It specifies CAIPRQGTNTEAFF. The rearrangement links TRBV21-1 to TRBJ1-1; the D call TRBD1 from the table was never checked on the DNA. TRBV21-1 is annotated as a pseudogene. This CDR3 is built from 14 residues.

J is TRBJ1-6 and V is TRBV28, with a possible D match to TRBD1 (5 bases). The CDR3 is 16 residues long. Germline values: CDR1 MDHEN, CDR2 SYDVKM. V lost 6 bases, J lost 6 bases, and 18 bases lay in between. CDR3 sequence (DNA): TGTGCCAGCAGGGACCTGAGGCAGGGTACTAATTCACCCCTCCACTTT. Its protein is CASRDLRQGTNSPLHF.

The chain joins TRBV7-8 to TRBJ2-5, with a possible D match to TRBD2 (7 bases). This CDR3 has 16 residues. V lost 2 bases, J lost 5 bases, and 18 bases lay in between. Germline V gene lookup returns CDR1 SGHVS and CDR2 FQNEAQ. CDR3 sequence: CASSLSGAGAGETQYF. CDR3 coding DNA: TGTGCCAGCAGCTTATCTGGCGCGGGGGCTGGGGAGACCCAGTACTTC.

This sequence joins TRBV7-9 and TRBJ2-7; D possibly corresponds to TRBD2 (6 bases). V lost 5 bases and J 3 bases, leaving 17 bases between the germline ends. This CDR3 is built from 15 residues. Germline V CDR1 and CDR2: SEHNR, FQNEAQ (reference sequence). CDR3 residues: CASSRPAGSNYEQYF. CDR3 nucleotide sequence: TGTGCCAGCAGCCGCCCCGCCGGGAGCAACTACGAGCAGTACTTC.

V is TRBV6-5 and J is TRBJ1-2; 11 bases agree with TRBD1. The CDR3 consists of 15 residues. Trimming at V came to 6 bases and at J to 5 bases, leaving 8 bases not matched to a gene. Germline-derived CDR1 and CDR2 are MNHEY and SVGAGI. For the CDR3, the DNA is TGTGCCAGCAGCTTCGGACAGGGGGCAGAGTATGGCTACACCTTC. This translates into CASSFGQGAEYGYTF.

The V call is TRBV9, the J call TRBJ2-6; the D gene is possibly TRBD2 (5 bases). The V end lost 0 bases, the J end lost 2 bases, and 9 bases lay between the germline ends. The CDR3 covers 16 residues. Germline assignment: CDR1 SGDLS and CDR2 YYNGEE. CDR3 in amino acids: CASSVGGWAGANVLTF. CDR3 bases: TGTGCCAGCAGCGTAGGAGGGTGGGCTGGGGCCAACGTCCTGACTTTC.

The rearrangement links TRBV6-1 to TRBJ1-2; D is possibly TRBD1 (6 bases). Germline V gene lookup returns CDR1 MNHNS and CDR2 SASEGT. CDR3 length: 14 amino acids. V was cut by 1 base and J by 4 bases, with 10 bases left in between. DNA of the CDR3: TGTGCCAGCAGTGAAGACACAGGGCTCTATGGCTACACCTTC. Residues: CASSEDTGLYGYTF.

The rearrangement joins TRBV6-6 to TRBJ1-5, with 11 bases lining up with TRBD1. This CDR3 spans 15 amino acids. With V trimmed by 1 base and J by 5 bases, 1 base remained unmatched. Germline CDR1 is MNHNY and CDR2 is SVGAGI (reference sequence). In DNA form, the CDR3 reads TGTGCCAGCAGTTACTTGGGACAGGGGGATCAGCCCCAGCATTTT. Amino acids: CASSYLGQGDQPQHF.

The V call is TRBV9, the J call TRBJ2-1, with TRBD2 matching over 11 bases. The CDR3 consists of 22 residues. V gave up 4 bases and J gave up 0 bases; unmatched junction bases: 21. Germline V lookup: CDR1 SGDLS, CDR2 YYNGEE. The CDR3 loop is CASSPSGASGGLLPSSYNEQFF. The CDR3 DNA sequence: TGTGCCAGCAGCCCCAGCGGGGCTAGCGGGGGGCTCCTACCTAGCTCCTACAATGAGCAGTTCTTC. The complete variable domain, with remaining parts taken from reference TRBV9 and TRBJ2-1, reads DSGVTQTPKHLITATGQRVTLRCSPRSGDLSVYWYQQSLDQGLQFLIQYYNGEERAKGNILERFSAQQFPDLHSELNLSSLELGDSALYFCASSPSGASGGLLPSSYNEQFFGPGTRLTVL.

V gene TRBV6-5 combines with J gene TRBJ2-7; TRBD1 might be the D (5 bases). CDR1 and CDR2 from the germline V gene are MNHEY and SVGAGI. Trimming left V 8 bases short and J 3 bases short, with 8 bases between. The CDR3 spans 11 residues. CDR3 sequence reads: CASQGNYEQYF. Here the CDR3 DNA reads TGTGCCAGCCAGGGCAACTACGAGCAGTACTTC.

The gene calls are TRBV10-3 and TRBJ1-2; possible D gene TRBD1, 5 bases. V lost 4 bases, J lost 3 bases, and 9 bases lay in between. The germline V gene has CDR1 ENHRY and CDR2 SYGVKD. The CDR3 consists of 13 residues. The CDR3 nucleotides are TGTGCCATCAGTGTGGGCAGGGACTATGGCTACACCTTC. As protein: CAISVGRDYGYTF.

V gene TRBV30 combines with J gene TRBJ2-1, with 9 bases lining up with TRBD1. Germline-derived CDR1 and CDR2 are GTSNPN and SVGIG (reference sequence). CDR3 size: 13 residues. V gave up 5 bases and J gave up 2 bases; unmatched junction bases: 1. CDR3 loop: CAWGTGPYNEQFF. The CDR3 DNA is TGTGCCTGGGGGACAGGGCCCTACAATGAGCAGTTCTTC.

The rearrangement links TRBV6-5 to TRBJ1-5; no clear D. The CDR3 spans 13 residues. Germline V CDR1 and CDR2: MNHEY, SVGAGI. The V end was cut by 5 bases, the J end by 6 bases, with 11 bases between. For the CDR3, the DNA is TGTGCCAGCAGTCGCCAAGCGGGTCAGCCCCAGCATTTT. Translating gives CASSRQAGQPQHF.

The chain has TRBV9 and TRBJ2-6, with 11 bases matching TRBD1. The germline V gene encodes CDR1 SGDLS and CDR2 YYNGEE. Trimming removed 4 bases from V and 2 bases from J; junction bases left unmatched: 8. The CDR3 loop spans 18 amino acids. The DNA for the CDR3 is TGTGCCAGCAGCCCCTGGGACAGGGGGGAGGCTGGGGCCAACGTCCTGACTTTC. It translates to CASSPWDRGEAGANVLTF.